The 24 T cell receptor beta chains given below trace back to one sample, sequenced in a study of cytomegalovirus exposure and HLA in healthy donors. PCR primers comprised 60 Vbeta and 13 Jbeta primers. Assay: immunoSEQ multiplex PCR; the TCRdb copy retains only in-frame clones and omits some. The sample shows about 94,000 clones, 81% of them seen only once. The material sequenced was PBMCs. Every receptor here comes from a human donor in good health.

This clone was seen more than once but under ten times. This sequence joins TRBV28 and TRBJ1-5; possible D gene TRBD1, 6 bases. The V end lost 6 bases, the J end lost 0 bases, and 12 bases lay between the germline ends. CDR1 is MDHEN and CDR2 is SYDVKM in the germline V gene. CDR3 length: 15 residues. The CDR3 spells CASRYRAGSNQPQHF. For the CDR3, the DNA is TGTGCCAGCAGGTACAGGGCAGGTAGCAATCAGCCCCAGCATTTT.

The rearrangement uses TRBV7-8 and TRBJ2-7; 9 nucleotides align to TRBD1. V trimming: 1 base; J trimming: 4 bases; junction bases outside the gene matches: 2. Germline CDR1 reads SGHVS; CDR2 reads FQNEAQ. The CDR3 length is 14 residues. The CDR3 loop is CASSLVGQGYEQYF. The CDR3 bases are TGTGCCAGCAGCTTAGTAGGACAGGGGTACGAGCAGTACTTC.

In DNA, the CDR3 is TGCGCCAGCAGCTTGGTGGGACTGGTCACAGATACGCAGTATTTT. Encoded protein: CASSLVGLVTDTQYF. The chain is built from TRBV5-1 and TRBJ2-3, with D maybe TRBD2 (6 bases). This CDR3 is built from 15 residues. Trimming took 0 bases from V and 2 from J, leaving 10 bases between them. Germline values: CDR1 SGHRS, CDR2 YFSETQ.

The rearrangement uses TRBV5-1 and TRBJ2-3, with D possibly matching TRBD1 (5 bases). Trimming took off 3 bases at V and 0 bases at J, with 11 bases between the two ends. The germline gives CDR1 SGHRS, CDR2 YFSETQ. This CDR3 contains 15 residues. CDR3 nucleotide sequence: TGCGCCAGCAGCTCAAGGGGTCAGAGCACAGATACGCAGTATTTT. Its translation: CASSSRGQSTDTQYF.

The CDR3 loop is CASSEQLNYEQYF. The CDR3 DNA sequence: TGTGCCAGCAGTGAACAGCTCAACTACGAGCAGTACTTC. This chain uses TRBV6-4 with TRBJ2-7; D unresolved. CDR1 is MRHNA and CDR2 is SNTAGT in the germline V gene. V lost 3 bases, J lost 3 bases, and 9 bases lay in between. This CDR3 comprises 13 residues.

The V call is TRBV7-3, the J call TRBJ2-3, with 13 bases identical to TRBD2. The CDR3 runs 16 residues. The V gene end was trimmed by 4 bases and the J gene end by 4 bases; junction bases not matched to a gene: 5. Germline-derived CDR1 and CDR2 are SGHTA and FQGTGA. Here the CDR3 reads CASSSGLAGVSDTQYF. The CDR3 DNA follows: TGTGCCAGCAGCTCCGGACTAGCGGGAGTTTCAGATACGCAGTATTTT.

CDR3 in amino acids: CASSATGGLRTDTQYF. CDR3 nucleotide sequence: TGTGCCAGCAGCGCCACCGGGGGACTTCGCACAGATACGCAGTATTTT. V gene TRBV14 combines with J gene TRBJ2-3; perhaps TRBD2 as D (6 bases). The CDR3 runs 16 residues. Germline-derived CDR1 and CDR2 are SGHDN and FVKESK. Trimming pared 5 bases from V and 1 base from J, leaving 16 bases between.

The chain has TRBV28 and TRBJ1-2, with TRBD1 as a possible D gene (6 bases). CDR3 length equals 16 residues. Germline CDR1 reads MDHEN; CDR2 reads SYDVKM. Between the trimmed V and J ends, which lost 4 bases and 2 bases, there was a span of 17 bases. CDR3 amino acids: CASSSAPGVPNYGYTF. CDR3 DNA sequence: TGTGCCAGCAGTTCCGCCCCAGGGGTGCCGAACTATGGCTACACCTTC.

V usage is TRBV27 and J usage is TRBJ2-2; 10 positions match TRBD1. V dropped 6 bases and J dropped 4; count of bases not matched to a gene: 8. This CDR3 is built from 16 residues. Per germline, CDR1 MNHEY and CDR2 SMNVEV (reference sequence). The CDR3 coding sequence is TGTGCCAGCAGACAAAATAGGGACAGGGGCACCGGGGAGCTGTTTTTT. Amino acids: CASRQNRDRGTGELFF.

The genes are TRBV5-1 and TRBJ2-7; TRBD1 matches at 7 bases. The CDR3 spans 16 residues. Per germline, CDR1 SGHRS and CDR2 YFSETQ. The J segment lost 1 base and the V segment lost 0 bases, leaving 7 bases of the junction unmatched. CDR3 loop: CASSLVPTGESYEQYF. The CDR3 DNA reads TGCGCCAGCAGCTTGGTGCCTACAGGGGAGTCCTACGAGCAGTACTTC.

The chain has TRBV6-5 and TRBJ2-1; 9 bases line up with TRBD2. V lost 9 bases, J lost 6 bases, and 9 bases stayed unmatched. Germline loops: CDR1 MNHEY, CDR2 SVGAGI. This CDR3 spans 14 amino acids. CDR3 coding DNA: TGTGCCAGTCACCTAGCGGGACCCTCCAATGAGCAGTTCTTC. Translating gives CASHLAGPSNEQFF.

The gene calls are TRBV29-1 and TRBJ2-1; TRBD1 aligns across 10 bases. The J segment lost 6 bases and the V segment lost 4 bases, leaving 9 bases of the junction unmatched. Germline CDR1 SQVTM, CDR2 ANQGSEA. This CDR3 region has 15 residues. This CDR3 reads CSVVHPGQGLNEQFF. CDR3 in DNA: TGCAGCGTTGTACACCCGGGACAGGGGCTCAATGAGCAGTTCTTC.

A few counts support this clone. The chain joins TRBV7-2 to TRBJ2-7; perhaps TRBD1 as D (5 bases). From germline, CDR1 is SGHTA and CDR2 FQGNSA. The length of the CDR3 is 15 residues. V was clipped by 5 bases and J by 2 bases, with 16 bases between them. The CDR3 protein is CASSLPRAGTYEQYF. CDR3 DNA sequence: TGTGCCAGCAGCCTTCCCCGGGCAGGGACCTACGAGCAGTACTTC. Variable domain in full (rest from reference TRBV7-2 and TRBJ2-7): GAGVSQSPSNKVTEKGKDVELRCDPISGHTALYWYRQSLGQGLEFLIYFQGNSAPDKSGLPSDRFSAERTGGSVSTLTIQRTQQEDSAVYLCASSLPRAGTYEQYFGPGTRLTVT.

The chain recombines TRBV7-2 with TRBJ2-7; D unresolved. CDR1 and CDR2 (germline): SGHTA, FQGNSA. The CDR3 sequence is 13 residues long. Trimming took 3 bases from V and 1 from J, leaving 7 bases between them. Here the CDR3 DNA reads TGTGCCAGCAGCTTTGGCGGATCCTACGAGCAGTACTTC. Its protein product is CASSFGGSYEQYF.

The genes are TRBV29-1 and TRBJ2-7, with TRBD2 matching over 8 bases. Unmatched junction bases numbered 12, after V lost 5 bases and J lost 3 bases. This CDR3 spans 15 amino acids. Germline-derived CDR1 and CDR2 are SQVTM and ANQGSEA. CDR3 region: CSVLKLADRLYEQYF. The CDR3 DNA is TGCAGCGTTCTAAAACTAGCGGATCGTCTCTACGAGCAGTACTTC.

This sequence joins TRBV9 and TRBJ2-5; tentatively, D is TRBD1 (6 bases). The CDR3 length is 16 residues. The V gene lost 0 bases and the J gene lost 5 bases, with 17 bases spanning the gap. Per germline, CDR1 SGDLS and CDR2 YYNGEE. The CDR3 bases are TGTGCCAGCAGCGTAGGGGGACAACTAATTGGGGAGACCCAGTACTTC. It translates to CASSVGGQLIGETQYF.

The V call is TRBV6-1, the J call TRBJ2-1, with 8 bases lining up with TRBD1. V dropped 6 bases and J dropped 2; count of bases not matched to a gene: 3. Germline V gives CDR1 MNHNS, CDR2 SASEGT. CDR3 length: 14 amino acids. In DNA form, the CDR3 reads TGTGCCAGCAGGCCGGGACAGGCCTACAATGAGCAGTTCTTC. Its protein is CASRPGQAYNEQFF.

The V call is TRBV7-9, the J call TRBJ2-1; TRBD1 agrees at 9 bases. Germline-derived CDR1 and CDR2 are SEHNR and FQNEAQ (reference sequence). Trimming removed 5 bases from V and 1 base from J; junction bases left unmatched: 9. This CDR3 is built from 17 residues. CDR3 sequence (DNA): TGTGCCAGCAGCCCGCGTGGGACAGGGTGGTCCTACAATGAGCAGTTCTTC. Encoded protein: CASSPRGTGWSYNEQFF.

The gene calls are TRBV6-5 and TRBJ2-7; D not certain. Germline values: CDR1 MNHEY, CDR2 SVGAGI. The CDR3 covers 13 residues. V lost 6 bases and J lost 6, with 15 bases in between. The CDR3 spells CASSPRAGPEQYF. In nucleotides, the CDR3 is TGTGCCAGCAGCCCACGCGCCGGTCCCGAGCAGTACTTC.

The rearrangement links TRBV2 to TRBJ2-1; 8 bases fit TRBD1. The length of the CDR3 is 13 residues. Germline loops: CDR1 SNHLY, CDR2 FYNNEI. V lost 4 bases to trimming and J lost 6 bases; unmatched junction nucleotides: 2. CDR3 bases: TGTGCCAGCAGTGCCGGACAGGGCAATGAGCAGTTCTTC. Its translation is CASSAGQGNEQFF.

This CDR3 is CASSLGQGRWDQPQHF. As DNA, the CDR3 is TGTGCCAGCAGCTTAGGACAGGGAAGGTGGGATCAGCCCCAGCATTTT. The V and J genes are TRBV7-9 and TRBJ1-5, with TRBD1 identical over 7 bases. The CDR3 has 16 amino acids. V was pared by 1 base and J by 5 bases, with 8 bases of the junction left unmatched. Germline CDR1 SEHNR, CDR2 FQNEAQ (reference sequence).

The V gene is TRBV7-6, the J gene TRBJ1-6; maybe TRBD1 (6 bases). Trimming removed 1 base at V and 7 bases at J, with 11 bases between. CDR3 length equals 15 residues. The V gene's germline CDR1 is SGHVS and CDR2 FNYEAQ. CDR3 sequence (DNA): TGTGCCAGCAGCTTAGACAGGGTCCCGAATTCACCCCTCCACTTT. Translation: CASSLDRVPNSPLHF.

The CDR3 spells CATSDDRTIEPQHF. CDR3 in DNA: TGTGCCACCAGTGACGACAGGACCATCGAACCCCAGCATTTT. The V gene is TRBV15, the J gene TRBJ1-5, with D perhaps matching TRBD1 (6 bases). Trimming left V 6 bases short and J 10 bases short, with 19 bases between. CDR1 and CDR2 (germline): LNHNV, YYDKDF (reference sequence). The CDR3 runs 14 residues.

CDR3 in amino acids: CASSSDLGRAWVFF. CDR3 DNA sequence: TGTGCCAGTAGTAGCGACCTTGGGCGCGCGTGGGTTTTCTTT. The rearrangement links TRBV19 to TRBJ1-1; D is ambiguous. Trimming took off 4 bases at V and 13 bases at J, with 22 bases between the two ends. The V gene's germline CDR1 is LNHDA and CDR2 SQIVND (reference sequence). The CDR3 is 14 amino acids.